The 32 T cell receptor beta chains presented below share a single source sample, sequenced in a study of cytomegalovirus exposure and HLA in healthy donors. Primers for the PCR totalled 60 Vbeta and 13 Jbeta. Assay: immunoSEQ multiplex PCR; the TCRdb copy retains only in-frame clones and omits some. The sample lists tens of thousands of clones, around 78% occurring once. Sequencing was carried out using PBMCs. The receptors derive from a man aged 50 to 59 in good health and CMV-seronegative.

The chain combines TRBV27 with TRBJ2-7, with 7 bases identical to TRBD1. Unmatched junction bases numbered 9, after V lost 5 bases and J lost 2 bases. Germline values: CDR1 MNHEY, CDR2 SMNVEV (reference sequence). The CDR3 extends over 15 amino acids. Here the CDR3 reads CASSKAGTATYEQYF. CDR3 sequence (DNA): TGTGCCAGCAGTAAAGCCGGGACAGCAACCTACGAGCAGTACTTC.

The chain recombines TRBV9 with TRBJ2-5; perhaps TRBD2 as D (6 bases). The length of the CDR3 is 14 residues. Trimming shortened V by 1 base and J by 4 bases, and 11 bases separated the two germline ends. Germline V gives CDR1 SGDLS, CDR2 YYNGEE. The DNA of the CDR3 is TGTGCCAGCAGCGTATCGGTCGGGGGAGAGACCCAGTACTTC. Translated: CASSVSVGGETQYF.

This rearrangement joins TRBV5-1 to TRBJ1-5; no firm D call. Germline V gene sequence: CDR1 SGHRS, CDR2 YFSETQ. Trimming pared 0 bases from V and 0 bases from J, leaving 7 bases between. This CDR3 is 15 amino acids long. CDR3 sequence: CASSLDGTSNQPQHF. The CDR3 DNA reads TGCGCCAGCAGCTTGGATGGCACTAGCAATCAGCCCCAGCATTTT.

The genes are TRBV7-2 and TRBJ2-1; 7 bases are shared with TRBD2. The V and J ends lost 4 bases and 0 bases, in that order; junction bases with no gene match: 12. CDR1 SGHTA and CDR2 FQGNSA come from the germline V gene. This CDR3 contains 18 residues. The CDR3 loop is CASSWGVSGTLSYNEQFF. The CDR3 nucleotides are TGTGCCAGCAGCTGGGGGGTAAGCGGGACCCTCTCCTACAATGAGCAGTTCTTC. Filled out from reference TRBV7-2 and TRBJ2-1, the complete variable domain reads GAGVSQSPSNKVTEKGKDVELRCDPISGHTALYWYRQSLGQGLEFLIYFQGNSAPDKSGLPSDRFSAERTGGSVSTLTIQRTQQEDSAVYLCASSWGVSGTLSYNEQFFGPGTRLTVL.

V and J are TRBV18 and TRBJ1-6, with D hard to call. The CDR3 consists of 13 residues. Germline V gene data show CDR1 as KGHSH and CDR2 as LQKENI. The V end was cut by 6 bases, the J end by 8 bases, with 11 bases between. Here the CDR3 reads CASSRVVDSPLHF. In nucleotides, the CDR3 is TGTGCCAGCTCGCGGGTGGTAGATTCACCCCTCCACTTT.

The rearrangement links TRBV7-3 to TRBJ1-2; D unclear. Trimming removed 5 bases from V and 4 bases from J, with 11 bases in between. CDR1 is SGHTA and CDR2 is FQGTGA in the germline V gene. The CDR3 totals 13 residues. Here the CDR3 reads CASSLGPPYGYTF. CDR3 DNA sequence: TGTGCCAGCAGCCTGGGCCCACCCTATGGCTACACCTTC.

J is TRBJ1-2 and V is TRBV29-1; D is ambiguous. This CDR3 comprises 10 residues. Germline lookup yields CDR1 SQVTM and CDR2 ANQGSEA. The germline V and J ends were trimmed by 4 bases and 8 bases, with 8 bases remaining between them. The CDR3 protein is CSVAPRGYTF. The CDR3 DNA reads TGCAGCGTTGCCCCCCGGGGCTACACCTTC.

This clone showed up just once. The V gene is TRBV28, the J gene TRBJ1-5; 7 bases map to TRBD1. Germline values: CDR1 MDHEN, CDR2 SYDVKM. J was trimmed by 7 bases and V by 5 bases; bases with no gene match: 8. The CDR3 has 14 amino acids. This chain's CDR3 is CASSQGGNVQPQHF. For the CDR3, the DNA is TGTGCCAGCAGTCAAGGGGGCAACGTCCAGCCCCAGCATTTT.

The V and J genes are TRBV9 and TRBJ2-7, with D perhaps TRBD1 (6 bases). V was shortened by 0 bases and J by 2 bases, with 9 bases between the two germline ends. Germline assignment: CDR1 SGDLS and CDR2 YYNGEE. The CDR3 sequence is 14 residues long. CDR3 amino acids: CASSVEGVAYEQYF. Written as DNA, the CDR3 is TGTGCCAGCAGCGTAGAGGGGGTGGCCTACGAGCAGTACTTC. Full variable domain (remainder filled in from reference TRBV9 and TRBJ2-7): DSGVTQTPKHLITATGQRVTLRCSPRSGDLSVYWYQQSLDQGLQFLIQYYNGEERAKGNILERFSAQQFPDLHSELNLSSLELGDSALYFCASSVEGVAYEQYFGPGTRLTVT.

The chain carries TRBV19 and TRBJ2-7; D is possibly TRBD1 (5 bases). This CDR3 has 15 residues. Trimming pared 3 bases from V and 1 base from J, leaving 13 bases between. Germline values: CDR1 LNHDA, CDR2 SQIVND (reference sequence). The CDR3 sequence: CASSILAGLSYEQYF. Written as DNA, the CDR3 is TGTGCCAGTAGTATCTTAGCAGGGCTTTCCTACGAGCAGTACTTC.

The genes are TRBV30 and TRBJ1-6; D is unclear. Germline CDR1 and CDR2: GTSNPN and SVGIG (reference sequence). With 0 bases removed from V and 8 bases from J, the gap between germline ends came to 14 bases. This CDR3 has 15 residues. The CDR3 DNA sequence: TGTGCCTGGAGTGTATTGGTTGAGGGAGATTCACCCCTCCACTTT. Its translation is CAWSVLVEGDSPLHF.

The chain links TRBV11-3 to TRBJ2-3, with TRBD1 matching over 7 bases. The CDR3 totals 14 residues. J lost 6 bases, V lost 6 bases, and 9 bases had no gene match. The germline V gene encodes CDR1 SGHNT and CDR2 YENEEA. The CDR3 region has the DNA TGTGCCAGCAGTTTACAGGGGAGAGAGGATACGCAGTATTTT. It encodes CASSLQGREDTQYF.

The chain is built from TRBV6-5 and TRBJ2-7; D ambiguous. Germline lookup yields CDR1 MNHEY and CDR2 SVGAGI. The V and J ends lost 7 bases and 6 bases respectively, with 19 bases between them. The CDR3 is 14 residues long. As DNA, the CDR3 is TGTGCCAGCACACCTGTATATGACTCACGCGAGCAGTACTTC. This translates into CASTPVYDSREQYF.

V and J are TRBV5-1 and TRBJ2-7, with 8 bases matching TRBD1. Germline assignment: CDR1 SGHRS and CDR2 YFSETQ. The J segment lost 7 bases and the V segment lost 3 bases, leaving 6 bases of the junction unmatched. The CDR3 covers 13 residues. As DNA, the CDR3 is TGCGCCAGCAGCTGGTCAGGGGGCGGAGAGCAGTACTTC. As protein: CASSWSGGGEQYF.

DNA for the CDR3: TGCGCCAGCAGCTTGGATGTGGCGGGGCTGGCTGAAGCTTTCTTT. Translation gives CASSLDVAGLAEAFF. The chain combines TRBV5-1 with TRBJ1-1; D might be TRBD1 (5 bases). The length of the CDR3 is 15 residues. The germline V and J ends were trimmed by 0 bases and 6 bases, with 15 bases remaining between them. Germline CDR1 SGHRS, CDR2 YFSETQ.

V gene TRBV6-1 combines with J gene TRBJ1-6; 7 positions match TRBD1. After removal of 4 bases from V and 3 bases from J, the junction contained 3 bases not matched to a gene. The CDR3 spans 15 residues. Germline-derived CDR1 and CDR2 are MNHNS and SASEGT. The CDR3 DNA follows: TGTGCCAGCAGTGCGGGACAGAGCTATAATTCACCCCTCCACTTT. Translating it yields CASSAGQSYNSPLHF.

This clone has only a few counts. The V call is TRBV5-4, the J call TRBJ1-1, with D hard to call. Germline V gene lookup returns CDR1 SGHNT and CDR2 YYREEE (reference sequence). V was cut by 0 bases and J by 8 bases, with 11 bases left in between. CDR3 size: 13 residues. The CDR3 loop is CASSLAARPEAFF. For the CDR3, the DNA is TGTGCCAGCAGCTTGGCAGCGCGGCCCGAAGCTTTCTTT.

CDR3 nucleotides: TGTGCCAGCACCCTTTCGGGGACAGGGCGCACTGAAGCTTTCTTT. It specifies CASTLSGTGRTEAFF. J is TRBJ1-1 and V is TRBV27; 9 bases line up with TRBD1. This CDR3 spans 15 amino acids. Germline V gives CDR1 MNHEY, CDR2 SMNVEV (reference sequence). The V segment lost 7 bases and the J segment 4 bases; nucleotides outside the gene matches: 10.

This clone was counted a single time. The chain is built from TRBV11-2 and TRBJ1-1; D is unresolved. CDR1 SGHAT and CDR2 FQNNGV come from the germline V gene. The CDR3 totals 11 residues. The V gene lost 5 bases and the J gene lost 8 bases, with 9 bases spanning the gap. CDR3 DNA: TGTGCCAGCAGCCCTTATACAGAAGCTTTCTTT. Protein product: CASSPYTEAFF. The full variable domain, with the rest looked up from reference TRBV11-2 and TRBJ1-1, is EAGVAQSPRYKIIEKRQSVAFWCNPISGHATLYWYQQILGQGPKLLIQFQNNGVVDDSQLPKDRFSAERLKGVDSTLKIQPAKLEDSAVYLCASSPYTEAFFGQGTRLTVV.

This chain joins TRBV28 and TRBJ2-7; tentative D call: TRBD1 (6 bases). V gave up 5 bases and J gave up 3 bases, with 14 bases separating them. The germline CDR1 and CDR2 sequences are MDHEN and SYDVKM. The CDR3 extends over 14 amino acids. The CDR3 nucleotides read TGTGCCAGCAGTAGAACCCGGACAGACTACGAGCAGTACTTC. Amino acid sequence: CASSRTRTDYEQYF.

V usage is TRBV28 and J usage is TRBJ1-1; 7 positions agree with TRBD1. Per germline, CDR1 MDHEN and CDR2 SYDVKM. After removal of 6 bases from V and 7 bases from J, the junction contained 2 bases not matched to a gene. The CDR3 totals 11 residues. The CDR3 region is CASRHRGEAFF. The CDR3 DNA sequence: TGTGCCAGCAGGCACAGGGGTGAAGCTTTCTTT. The entire variable domain, with the rest obtained from reference TRBV28 and TRBJ1-1, is as follows: DVKVTQSSRYLVKRTGEKVFLECVQDMDHENMFWYRQDPGLGLRLIYFSYDVKMKEKGDIPEGYSVSREKKERFSLILESASTNQTSMYLCASRHRGEAFFGQGTRLTVV.

The chain links TRBV11-2 to TRBJ2-3; 9 nucleotides align to TRBD2. In germline, CDR1 is SGHAT, CDR2 FQNNGV. The CDR3 spans 19 residues. V shed 7 bases and J 1 base; nucleotides not matched to a gene: 18. CDR3 bases: TGTGCCAGCACATCCTCGGGGACTAGCTGGAGTCAGCGCACAGATACGCAGTATTTT. Protein product: CASTSSGTSWSQRTDTQYF.

The J gene is TRBJ2-3, the V gene TRBV7-3, with 11 bases matching TRBD1. The germline gives CDR1 SGHTA, CDR2 FQGTGA. The junction had 3 bases not matched to a gene; V was cut back by 4 bases and J by 3 bases. The CDR3 sequence is 15 residues long. The CDR3 protein is CASSWTGGLTDTQYF. CDR3 coding DNA: TGTGCCAGCAGCTGGACAGGGGGCTTGACAGATACGCAGTATTTT.

This sequence joins TRBV7-8 and TRBJ1-6; 9 nucleotides align to TRBD1. The CDR3 is 18 amino acids. Germline CDR1 SGHVS, CDR2 FQNEAQ. The ends lost 2 bases at V and 7 bases at J; junction bases unmatched: 12. The CDR3: CASSLLGVTGGLNSPLHF. DNA for the CDR3: TGTGCCAGCAGCTTACTGGGGGTGACAGGGGGTCTGAATTCACCCCTCCACTTT.

This clone was detected only once. The chain is built from TRBV27 and TRBJ2-1, with D tentatively TRBD2 (5 bases). Germline loops: CDR1 MNHEY, CDR2 SMNVEV (reference sequence). The CDR3 contains 13 residues. The V gene lost 6 bases and the J gene lost 6 bases, with 12 bases spanning the gap. CDR3 amino acids: CASSPDYPNEQFF. Written as DNA, the CDR3 is TGTGCCAGCAGCCCCGACTACCCCAATGAGCAGTTCTTC.

The table lists this clone with a few counts. The CDR3 region has the DNA TGTGCCACAGCGCGGGGCGGAGGGAATCAGCCCCAGCATTTT. Translated, it gives CATARGGGNQPQHF. The gene calls are TRBV15 and TRBJ1-5, with D possibly TRBD1 on 5 matching bases. V shed 9 bases and J shed 4 bases, with 16 bases lying between them. CDR1 and CDR2 (germline): LNHNV, YYDKDF (reference sequence). The CDR3 extends over 14 amino acids.

A word on this clone: Within the sample, other DNA sequences also encode this same CDR3. The CDR3 nucleotides read TGTGCCAGTAGCGGTTACAATGAGCAGTTCTTC. Translation gives CASSGYNEQFF. V is TRBV2 and J is TRBJ2-1; tentative D call: TRBD2 (6 bases). The CDR3 sequence is 11 residues long. Trimming cost V 9 bases and J 4 bases, with 7 bases left between them. Germline-derived CDR1 and CDR2 are SNHLY and FYNNEI. The full variable domain, rest sourced from reference TRBV2 and TRBJ2-1, is EPEVTQTPSHQVTQMGQEVILRCVPISNHLYFYWYRQILGQKVEFLVSFYNNEISEKSEIFDDQFSVERPDGSNFTLKIRSTKLEDSAMYFCASSGYNEQFFGPGTRLTVL.

The chain carries TRBV27 and TRBJ2-1; D remains ambiguous. CDR3 length equals 14 residues. Germline assignment: CDR1 MNHEY and CDR2 SMNVEV (reference sequence). V lost 6 bases to trimming and J lost 4 bases, with 13 bases between them. As DNA, the CDR3 is TGTGCCAGCAGGTCTTCTTACACGTACAATGAGCAGTTCTTC. It is translated as CASRSSYTYNEQFF.

The chain links TRBV5-4 to TRBJ2-7, with D unresolved. Trimming removed 5 bases from V and 0 bases from J, with 12 bases in between. This CDR3 has 14 residues. Germline V gives CDR1 SGHNT, CDR2 YYREEE (reference sequence). The CDR3 DNA sequence: TGTGCCAGCAGAGGTAGCATTTCCTCCTACGAGCAGTACTTC. It is translated as CASRGSISSYEQYF. Filled out from reference TRBV5-4 and TRBJ2-7, the complete variable domain reads ETGVTQSPTHLIKTRGQQVTLRCSSQSGHNTVSWYQQALGQGPQFIFQYYREEENGRGNFPPRFSGLQFPNYSSELNVNALELDDSALYLCASRGSISSYEQYFGPGTRLTVT.

This clone has a handful of counts. The chain uses TRBV5-4 and TRBJ2-7; the D gene is possibly TRBD1 (5 bases). Germline values: CDR1 SGHNT, CDR2 YYREEE (reference sequence). The CDR3 consists of 13 residues. V lost 4 bases to trimming and J lost 2 bases, with 10 bases between them. The CDR3 region is CASSLDTTYEQYF. CDR3 bases: TGTGCCAGCAGCCTGGACACCACCTACGAGCAGTACTTC.

The table lists this clone with a few counts. The genes are TRBV13 and TRBJ2-2; weak D call: TRBD1 (6 bases). The CDR3 runs 15 residues. Deletions cut 5 bases from V and 4 bases from J, with 14 bases between. Germline V lookup: CDR1 PRHDT, CDR2 FYEKMQ (reference sequence). CDR3 DNA sequence: TGTGCCAGCAGCCCTCAAGGACAGATCACCGGGGAGCTGTTTTTT. The encoded protein is CASSPQGQITGELFF.

The chain couples TRBV5-1 to TRBJ1-2, with TRBD1 matching 8 bases. CDR3 length: 14 residues. V dropped 4 bases and J dropped 8; count of bases not matched to a gene: 10. CDR1 and CDR2 (germline): SGHRS, YFSETQ. This chain's CDR3 is CASSTDRVAGGYTF. In DNA, the CDR3 is TGCGCCAGCAGCACGGACAGGGTAGCGGGCGGCTACACCTTC. The full variable domain, rest sourced from reference TRBV5-1 and TRBJ1-2, is KAGVTQTPRYLIKTRGQQVTLSCSPISGHRSVSWYQQTPGQGLQFLFEYFSETQRNKGNFPGRFSGRQFSNSRSEMNVSTLELGDSALYLCASSTDRVAGGYTFGSGTRLTVV.